This T cell receptor beta chain was recovered during a study of T cell repertoires in cytomegalovirus infection. TCRdb redid the calling of the reads with MiXCR, one entry per CDR3 protein. The table has 510,000 or so distinct CDR3 sequences, approximately 26% seen once; the top ten hold about 13%. This clonotype appeared many times. V lost 6 bases, J lost 5 bases, and 3 bases stayed unmatched. The CDR3 runs 13 residues. This rearrangement joins TRBV12-3 or TRBV12-4 to TRBJ2-1; 8 bases are shared with TRBD2. The source is a human donor in good health (CMV status not recorded). Some clones in this sample may be carry-over from other donors' samples. Sequenced input: PBMCs. The CDR3 DNA sequence: TGTGCCAGCAGGATGGGACTAGACAATGAGCAGTTCTTC. This codes for CASRMGLDNEQFF.